The TCR beta chain described here comes from a study of OX40 agonist ivuxolimab in advanced cancers. About the research overall: Among those enrolled, mean age was roughly 55 years (range roughly 23 to 85) and 82.7% were male. The study's findings and limits: CD4+ and CD8+ T cells in blood underwent clonal expansion by week 6 at 0.1 to 3.0 mg/kg. The study found among the lowest clonal expansion in partial responders at 0.1-3.0 mg/kg.

The trim removed 3 bases at V and 9 bases at J, leaving 6 bases unmatched. CDR3 length equals 14 residues. CDR1 SQVTM and CDR2 ANQGSEA come from the germline V gene. Only in-frame clones appear in the TCRdb table, and some are missing; sequencing was by immunoSEQ multiplex PCR. The profile shows more than 80,000 clones, 91% of them singletons. In regard to this clone: Its target is not known.

This sequence originates from an adult with an advanced solid tumor such as melanoma, head and neck, liver or kidney cancer. The chain has TRBV29-1 and TRBJ2-1; 12 nucleotides line up with TRBD2. Sequenced material: CD4+ or CD8+ T cells sorted from blood, taken in a trial of the OX40 agonist ivuxolimab. The CDR3 DNA follows: TGCAGCGTTGATCGACTAGCGGGAGTTGGTGAGCAGTTCTTC. This translates into CSVDRLAGVGEQFF.